Below, 2 T cell receptor beta chains from the same sample are listed, as sequenced in a study of CD8+ T cells in alopecia areata. cDNA reverse transcribed from extracted RNA served as the sequencing template. Generated by immunoSEQ multiplex PCR, the TCRdb table keeps only in-frame clones and is missing some. The sample carries 130,000 to 150,000 clones, about two thirds recorded once. The sequenced material came from CD8+ T cells sorted from blood. The receptors stem from a human donor in good health.

This chain links TRBV19 with TRBJ2-2; D is ambiguous. V shed 5 bases and J shed 6 bases, with 10 bases lying between them. The CDR3 sequence is 13 residues long. Germline V gives CDR1 LNHDA, CDR2 SQIVND (reference sequence). CDR3 loop: CASSFPPAGELFF. For the CDR3, the DNA is TGTGCCAGTAGTTTCCCTCCGGCCGGGGAGCTGTTTTTT. The variable domain in full, completed from reference TRBV19 and TRBJ2-2, reads DGGITQSPKYLFRKEGQNVTLSCEQNLNHDAMYWYRQDPGQGLRLIYYSQIVNDFQKGDIAEGYSVSREKKESFPLTVTSAQKNPTAFYLCASSFPPAGELFFGEGSRLTVL.

This rearrangement joins TRBV6-5 to TRBJ2-1, with D maybe TRBD2 (7 bases). There are 14 residues in the CDR3. CDR1 is MNHEY, CDR2 SVGAGI, per germline. V was cut by 0 bases and J by 8 bases, with 11 bases left in between. The CDR3 region has the DNA TGTGCCAGCAGTTACTCAGGGGGGAGGGATGAGCAGTTCTTC. It yields the protein CASSYSGGRDEQFF.